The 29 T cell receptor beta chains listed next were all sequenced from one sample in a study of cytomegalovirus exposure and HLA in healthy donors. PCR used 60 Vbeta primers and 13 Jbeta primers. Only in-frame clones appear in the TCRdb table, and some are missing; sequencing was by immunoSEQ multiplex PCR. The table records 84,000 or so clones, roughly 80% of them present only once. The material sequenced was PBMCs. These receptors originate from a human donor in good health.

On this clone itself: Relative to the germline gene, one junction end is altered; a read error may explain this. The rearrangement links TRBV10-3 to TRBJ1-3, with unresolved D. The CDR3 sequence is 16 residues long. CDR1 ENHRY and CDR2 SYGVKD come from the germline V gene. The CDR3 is CASSETSQVSGNTIYF. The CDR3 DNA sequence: TGCGCCAGCAGTGAGACTAGTCAGGTCTCTGGAAACACCATATATTTT.

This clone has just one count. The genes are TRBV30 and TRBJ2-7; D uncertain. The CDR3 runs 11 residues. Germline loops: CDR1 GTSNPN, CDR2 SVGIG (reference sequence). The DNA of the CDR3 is TGTGTTATACAGAATCACTACGAGCAGTACTTC. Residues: CVIQNHYEQYF.

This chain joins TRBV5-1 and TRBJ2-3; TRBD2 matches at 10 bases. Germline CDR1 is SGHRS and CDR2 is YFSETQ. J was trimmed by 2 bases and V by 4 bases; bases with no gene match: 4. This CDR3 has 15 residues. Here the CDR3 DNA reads TGCGCCAGCAGCAGAACTAGCGGGGACACAGATACGCAGTATTTT. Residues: CASSRTSGDTDTQYF.

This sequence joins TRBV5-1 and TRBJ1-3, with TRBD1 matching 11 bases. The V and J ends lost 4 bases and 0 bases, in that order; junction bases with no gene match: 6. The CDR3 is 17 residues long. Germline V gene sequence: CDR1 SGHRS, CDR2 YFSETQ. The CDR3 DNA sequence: TGCGCCAGCAGCCGAAGGACAGGGGGCGTCTCTGGAAACACCATATATTTT. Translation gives CASSRRTGGVSGNTIYF.

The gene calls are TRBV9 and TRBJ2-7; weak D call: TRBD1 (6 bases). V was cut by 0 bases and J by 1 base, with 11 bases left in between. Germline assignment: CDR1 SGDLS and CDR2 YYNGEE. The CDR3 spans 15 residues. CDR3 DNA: TGTGCCAGCAGCGTAGGGTCAGGGGCGTCCTACGAGCAGTACTTC. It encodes CASSVGSGASYEQYF.

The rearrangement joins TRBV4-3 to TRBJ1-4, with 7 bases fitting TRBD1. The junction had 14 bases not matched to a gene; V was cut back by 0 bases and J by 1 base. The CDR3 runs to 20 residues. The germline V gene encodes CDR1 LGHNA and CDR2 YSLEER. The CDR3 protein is CASSQDRTGAFRGTNEKLFF. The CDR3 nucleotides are TGCGCCAGCAGCCAAGATAGGACAGGTGCTTTTCGAGGAACTAATGAAAAACTGTTTTTT.

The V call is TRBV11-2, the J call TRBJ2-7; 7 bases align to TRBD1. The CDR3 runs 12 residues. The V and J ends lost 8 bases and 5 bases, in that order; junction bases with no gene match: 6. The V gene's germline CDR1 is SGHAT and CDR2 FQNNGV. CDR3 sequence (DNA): TGTGCCAGCGGGACAGTTTCCCACGAGCAGTACTTC. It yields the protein CASGTVSHEQYF.

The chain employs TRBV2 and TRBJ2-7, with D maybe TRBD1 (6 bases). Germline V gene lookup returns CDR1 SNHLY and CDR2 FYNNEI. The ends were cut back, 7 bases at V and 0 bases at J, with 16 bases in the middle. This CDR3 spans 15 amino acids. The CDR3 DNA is TGTGCCAGCACCGATGGCCGGACAGTCTCCTACGAGCAGTACTTC. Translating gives CASTDGRTVSYEQYF.

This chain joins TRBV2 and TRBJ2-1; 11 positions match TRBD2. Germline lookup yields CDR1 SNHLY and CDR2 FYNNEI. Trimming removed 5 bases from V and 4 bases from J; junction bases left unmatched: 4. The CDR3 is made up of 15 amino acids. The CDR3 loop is CASSSGTSGYNEQFF. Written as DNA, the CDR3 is TGTGCCAGCAGTTCCGGGACTAGCGGTTACAATGAGCAGTTCTTC. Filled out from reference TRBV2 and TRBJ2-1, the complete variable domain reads EPEVTQTPSHQVTQMGQEVILRCVPISNHLYFYWYRQILGQKVEFLVSFYNNEISEKSEIFDDQFSVERPDGSNFTLKIRSTKLEDSAMYFCASSSGTSGYNEQFFGPGTRLTVL.

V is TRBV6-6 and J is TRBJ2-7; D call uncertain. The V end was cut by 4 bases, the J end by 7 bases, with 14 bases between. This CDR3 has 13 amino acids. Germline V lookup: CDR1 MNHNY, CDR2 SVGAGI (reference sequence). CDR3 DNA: TGTGCCAGCAGTTCCGACTCGTTGTGGGAGCAGTACTTC. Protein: CASSSDSLWEQYF.

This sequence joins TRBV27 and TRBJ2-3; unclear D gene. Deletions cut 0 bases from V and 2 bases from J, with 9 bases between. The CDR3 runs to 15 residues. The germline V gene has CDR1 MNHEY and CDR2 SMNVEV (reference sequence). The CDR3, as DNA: TGTGCCAGCAGTTTATCGTTGCGAGTCACAGATACGCAGTATTTT. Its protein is CASSLSLRVTDTQYF.

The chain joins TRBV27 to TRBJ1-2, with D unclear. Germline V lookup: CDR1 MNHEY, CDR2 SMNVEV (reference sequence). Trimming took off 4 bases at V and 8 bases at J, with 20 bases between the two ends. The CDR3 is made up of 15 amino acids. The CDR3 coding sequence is TGTGCCAGCAGTTCCAACGGGGTACGGGAAACGGGCTACACCTTC. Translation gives CASSSNGVRETGYTF.

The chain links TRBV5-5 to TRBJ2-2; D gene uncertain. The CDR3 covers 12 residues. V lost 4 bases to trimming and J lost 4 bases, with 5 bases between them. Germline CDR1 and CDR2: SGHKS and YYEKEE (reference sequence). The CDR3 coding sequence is TGTGCCAGCAGCGACTTCACCGGGGAGCTGTTTTTT. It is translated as CASSDFTGELFF.

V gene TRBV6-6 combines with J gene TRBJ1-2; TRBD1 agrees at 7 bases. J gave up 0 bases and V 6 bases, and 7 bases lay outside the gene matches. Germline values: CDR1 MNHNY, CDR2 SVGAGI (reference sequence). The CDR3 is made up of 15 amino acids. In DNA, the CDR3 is TGTGCCAGCAGGCCTGGACAGGCCGCTAACTATGGCTACACCTTC. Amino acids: CASRPGQAANYGYTF.

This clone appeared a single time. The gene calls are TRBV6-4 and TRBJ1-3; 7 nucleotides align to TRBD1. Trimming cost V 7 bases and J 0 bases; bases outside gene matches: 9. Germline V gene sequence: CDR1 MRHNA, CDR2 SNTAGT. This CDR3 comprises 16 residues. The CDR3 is CASTQDRTRSGNTIYF. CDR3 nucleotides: TGTGCCAGCACCCAGGACAGGACCCGCTCTGGAAACACCATATATTTT.

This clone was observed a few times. The CDR3 nucleotides read TGTGCCAGCAGTGCCGGGTCGAACACTGAAGCTTTCTTT. Translation: CASSAGSNTEAFF. The chain carries TRBV6-5 and TRBJ1-1; no clear D. The CDR3 covers 13 residues. Germline CDR1 and CDR2: MNHEY and SVGAGI. V was clipped by 5 bases and J by 1 base, with 8 bases between them.

CDR3 amino acids: CASSDPGGAGDTQYF. CDR3 in DNA: TGTGCCAGCAGTGATCCCGGGGGGGCAGGAGATACGCAGTATTTT. V and J are TRBV25-1 and TRBJ2-3; 8 bases match TRBD2. The V and J ends lost 3 bases and 5 bases, in that order; junction bases with no gene match: 7. The CDR3 spans 15 residues. In germline, CDR1 is MGHDK, CDR2 SYGVNS.

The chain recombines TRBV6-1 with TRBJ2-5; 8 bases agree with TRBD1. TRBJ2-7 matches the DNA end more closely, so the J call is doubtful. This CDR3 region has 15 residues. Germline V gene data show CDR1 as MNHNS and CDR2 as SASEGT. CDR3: CASSERQGISYEQYF. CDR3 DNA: TGTGCCAGCAGTGAACGACAGGGGATCTCCTACGAGCAGTACTTC.

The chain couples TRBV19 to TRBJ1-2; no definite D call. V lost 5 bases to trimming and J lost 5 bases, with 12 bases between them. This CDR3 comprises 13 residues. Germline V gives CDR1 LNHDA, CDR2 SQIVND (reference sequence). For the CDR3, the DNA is TGTGCCAGTAGTGTACTCGGAGAATATGGCTACACCTTC. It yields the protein CASSVLGEYGYTF.

The CDR3 spells CASSRTGGREQYF. CDR3 nucleotides: TGTGCCAGCAGTAGGACAGGGGGACGCGAGCAGTACTTC. This chain links TRBV6-6 with TRBJ2-7, with TRBD1 matching 10 bases. The CDR3 contains 13 residues. Germline V gene data show CDR1 as MNHNY and CDR2 as SVGAGI (reference sequence). V lost 5 bases and J lost 6; bases outside the gene matches: 4.

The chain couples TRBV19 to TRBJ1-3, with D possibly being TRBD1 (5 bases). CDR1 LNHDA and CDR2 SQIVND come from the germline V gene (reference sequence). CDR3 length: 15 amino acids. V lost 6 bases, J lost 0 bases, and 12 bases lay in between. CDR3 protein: CASSTGGGSGNTIYF. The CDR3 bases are TGTGCCAGTAGCACCGGGGGGGGCTCTGGAAACACCATATATTTT. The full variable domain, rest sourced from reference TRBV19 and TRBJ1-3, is DGGITQSPKYLFRKEGQNVTLSCEQNLNHDAMYWYRQDPGQGLRLIYYSQIVNDFQKGDIAEGYSVSREKKESFPLTVTSAQKNPTAFYLCASSTGGGSGNTIYFGEGSWLTVV.

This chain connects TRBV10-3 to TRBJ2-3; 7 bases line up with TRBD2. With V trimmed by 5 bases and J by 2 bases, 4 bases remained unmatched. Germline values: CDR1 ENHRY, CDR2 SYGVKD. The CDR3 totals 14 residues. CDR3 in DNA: TGTGCCATCAGTTCGGGACTAACCACAGATACGCAGTATTTT. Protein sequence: CAISSGLTTDTQYF.

CDR3 bases: TGTGCCAGCAGTTTATCGGGACAGGGGATCGACGAGCAGTTCTTC. Translation gives CASSLSGQGIDEQFF. The chain uses TRBV27 and TRBJ2-1; TRBD1 aligns across 10 bases. The trim removed 0 bases at V and 10 bases at J, leaving 6 bases unmatched. The CDR3 spans 15 residues. Germline V gene sequence: CDR1 MNHEY, CDR2 SMNVEV (reference sequence).

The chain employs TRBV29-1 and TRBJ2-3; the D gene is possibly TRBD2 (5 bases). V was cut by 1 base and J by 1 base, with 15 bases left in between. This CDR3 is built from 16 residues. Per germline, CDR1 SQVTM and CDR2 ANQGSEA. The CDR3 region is CSVEGWADSGTDTQYF. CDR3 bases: TGCAGCGTTGAAGGGTGGGCGGACTCTGGCACAGATACGCAGTATTTT.

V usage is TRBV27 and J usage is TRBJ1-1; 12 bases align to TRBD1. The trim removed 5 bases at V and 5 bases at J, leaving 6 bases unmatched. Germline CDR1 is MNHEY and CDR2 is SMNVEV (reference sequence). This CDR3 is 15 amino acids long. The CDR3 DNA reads TGTGCCAGCAGTCCCGGGACAGGGGGCGAAACTGAAGCTTTCTTT. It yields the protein CASSPGTGGETEAFF.

The CDR3 nucleotides read TGTGCCACCAGCAGAGATCGGTCGAGGGGGAAGGCACCCAATCAGCCCCAGCATTTT. It codes for CATSRDRSRGKAPNQPQHF. The genes are TRBV15 and TRBJ1-5; D perhaps matches TRBD1 (6 bases). CDR1 and CDR2 from the germline V gene are LNHNV and YYDKDF (reference sequence). Trimming took 0 bases from V and 3 from J, leaving 21 bases between them. The CDR3 is 19 amino acids.

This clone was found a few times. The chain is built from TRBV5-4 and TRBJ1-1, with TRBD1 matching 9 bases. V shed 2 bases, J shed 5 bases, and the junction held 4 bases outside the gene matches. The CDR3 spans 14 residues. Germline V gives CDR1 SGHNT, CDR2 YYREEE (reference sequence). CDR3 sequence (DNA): TGTGCCAGCAGCTTATCGACAGGGGGGACTGAAGCTTTCTTT. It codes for CASSLSTGGTEAFF.

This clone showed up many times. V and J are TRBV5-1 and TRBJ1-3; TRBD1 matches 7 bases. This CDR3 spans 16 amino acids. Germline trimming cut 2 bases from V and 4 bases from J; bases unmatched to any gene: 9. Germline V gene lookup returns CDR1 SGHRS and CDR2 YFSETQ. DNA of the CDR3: TGCGCCAGCAGCTTACAGGGGCTTGAGGCAGGAAACACCATATATTTT. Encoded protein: CASSLQGLEAGNTIYF.

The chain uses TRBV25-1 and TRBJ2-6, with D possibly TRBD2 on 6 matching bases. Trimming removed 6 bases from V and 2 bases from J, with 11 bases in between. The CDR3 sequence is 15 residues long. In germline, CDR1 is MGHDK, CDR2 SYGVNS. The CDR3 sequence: CASSGAGTGANVLTF. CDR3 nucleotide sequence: TGTGCCAGCAGCGGGGCGGGGACTGGGGCCAACGTCCTGACTTTC.